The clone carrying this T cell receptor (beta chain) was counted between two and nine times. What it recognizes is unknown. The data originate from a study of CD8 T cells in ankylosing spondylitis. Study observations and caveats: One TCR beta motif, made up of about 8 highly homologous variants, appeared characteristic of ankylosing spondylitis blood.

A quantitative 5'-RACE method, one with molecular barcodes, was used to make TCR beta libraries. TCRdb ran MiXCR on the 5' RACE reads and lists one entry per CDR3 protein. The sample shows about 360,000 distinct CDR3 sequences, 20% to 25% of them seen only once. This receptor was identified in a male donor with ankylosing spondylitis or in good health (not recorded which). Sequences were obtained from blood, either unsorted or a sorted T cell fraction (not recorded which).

CDR3: CSAGPNEQFF. Written as DNA, the CDR3 is TGCAGTGCTGGACCGAATGAGCAGTTCTTC. This sequence joins TRBV20-1 and TRBJ2-1; D is unclear. Germline loops: CDR1 DFQATT, CDR2 SNEGSKA (reference sequence). CDR3 size: 10 residues. Trimming took 5 bases from V and 7 from J, leaving 6 bases between them.